This T cell receptor beta chain was retrieved from a study of beta chain features in type 1 diabetes (dated by TCRdb to the late 2010s). Regarding the study in general: No differences in mean age, gender distribution, total cell number or subset yield were found between patients and healthy donors. A total of some 100,000,000 sorted cells were examined across all samples, and the number of cells per subset was strongly correlated with RNA yield. In the study, TCRB repertoires of sorted circulating CD4+ T cell subsets from recently diagnosed type 1 diabetes patients were compared with those of matched healthy donors. Regulatory and stem cell-like memory subsets were isolated from only 8 patients and 8 healthy donors, whereas naive and central memory subsets came from all 28 donors. Here is what the overall study found, with its caveats: HLA sub-analyses involved small numbers of individuals, so any influence of HLA type on TCRB rearrangement remained unresolved. Fewer insertions and more nucleotide deletions at VDJ recombination sites were observed in patients with type 1 diabetes, implying thymic rearrangement abnormalities. Shorter templates might have been favored by PCR, but patient and control samples were amplified and corrected together, so both groups would have been affected equally by any skew. Because cDNA was sequenced instead of genomic DNA, highly expressing activated cells could be over-represented, though the groups showed no difference in activation or CD3 levels. A moderate but significant shortening of TCRB CDR3 length was observed in type 1 diabetes patients in all four CD4+ subsets. The naive, central memory and regulatory TCRB repertoires appeared to resemble one another more closely among patients than among healthy donors.

The entire isolated RNA was reverse transcribed using the High Capacity cDNA Reverse Transcription Kit, and thus expressed TCRB transcripts were sequenced. Deep immunoSEQ sequencing was performed on naive, central memory and regulatory T cell samples, with an average of roughly 3.5 million total reads per sample. Sorted cells were lysed in RLT buffer and RNA was extracted with DNase-treated RNeasy Micro or Mini kits, depending on cell number. Each cell subset was processed separately to prevent cross-contamination, with patient and healthy donor samples processed together. Using the immunoSEQ multiplex PCR, TCRB sequences were amplified from cDNA into 87-bp fragments spanning the CDR3 region. Sequencing of the amplicons was done on the Illumina HiSeq platform. The published analysis was carried out like this. PCR bias was computationally corrected using synthetic template baselines, reads within Hamming distance 2 were collapsed, and singletons that could not be merged were discarded. Reads were aligned against IMGT to assign V, D and J genes, CDR3 length and insertions or deletions at six rearrangement sites. Clonotype counts were normalized to sorted cell number within each subset before computing true diversity and Gini coefficients with the tcR R package. Repertoire sharing was quantified using the overlap coefficient calculated on TCRB nucleotide sequences. This immuneACCESS table, as held by TCRdb, lists in-frame sequences with V and J called but not all clones. Of the missing ones, under half trace to an unresolved V gene in checked studies; the others have no known cause. V, J and clone size reflect that table, while D and trimming were determined from the DNA. For this sample there are about 320,000 clones; approximately 15% appear just once. The top ten hold around 7% of the sample.

A single peripheral blood draw of approximately 110 mL on average was collected from each donor into heparinised tubes. Naive, central memory, regulatory and stem cell-like memory CD4+ T cells were sorted on a BD FACSAria II using a panel including CD45RO, CCR7, CD25, CD127, CD95 and CD27. Every sorted population had a purity above 98%. Right away, PBMCs were isolated by Lymphoprep density gradient centrifugation and were stained directly, with no culture step. Samples were stained and sorted in pairs, with one healthy donor and one patient per experiment, so that batch effects were minimized. The CDR3 contains 12 residues, cysteine and phenylalanine counted. Only CDR3 DNA remains: 36 bases, in frame from the first base. V loses 5 bases, J loses 9 bases, and the germline ends lie 14 bases apart. Looking up the germline V gene yields CDR1 SGHAT and CDR2 FQNNGV. This clone was seen a handful of times. The antigen it binds to is not known. There are no base qualities to consult, and no much larger clone falls within one base.

This sequence was found in a man in his thirties or forties in good health. Recombination joined TRBV11-2 with TRBJ2-7, with the D call perhaps TRBD1 or TRBD2, each one matching 5 bases. Input material: central memory CD4+ T cells from blood. The CDR3 protein: CASSLRVGGQYF. The nucleotides read TGTGCCAGCAGCCTCAGGGTTGGGGGGCAGTACTTC.